This TCR beta chain stems from a study of T cell responses to AZD1222 COVID-19 vaccine. Study-wide results and limits: Sampling that yielded the repertoires occurred only after the peak T cell response.

Some clones are missing from TCRdb's copy, which holds only in-frame ones; the method was immunoSEQ multiplex PCR. The table lists 95,000 to 100,000 clones, under 90% of them singletons, with roughly 25% in the top ten. Points on this clone: Its antigen is undetermined. Other DNA sequences in this sample translate to the same CDR3.

V gave up 0 bases and J gave up 5 bases, with 10 bases separating them. The CDR3 extends over 13 amino acids. Germline V lookup: CDR1 GTSNPN, CDR2 SVGIG (reference sequence). The sequence derives from an adult in good health. Material: peripheral blood, obtained on day 0 of AZD1222 vaccination. The chain uses TRBV30 and TRBJ2-5; D remains unclear. The CDR3 here is CAWSVGVLETQYF. In DNA form, the CDR3 reads TGTGCCTGGAGTGTAGGAGTGTTGGAGACCCAGTACTTC.